The 14 T cell receptor beta chains below all came from one sample that was sequenced in a study of blood T cell repertoires in COVID-19. The assay was immunoSEQ multiplex PCR, and TCRdb's table has in-frame clones only and misses some. The sample includes under 200,000 clones, about 74% of them seen just once. Material: peripheral blood. The source is a woman of 80 years or more with acute or convalescent COVID-19.

This chain links TRBV5-1 with TRBJ2-7; maybe TRBD1 (5 bases). The CDR3 totals 15 residues. V was cut by 4 bases and J by 4 bases, with 18 bases left in between. Germline loops: CDR1 SGHRS, CDR2 YFSETQ. Here the CDR3 DNA reads TGCGCCAGCAGCGAGTTGCCAGGGTCCCAGTACGAGCAGTACTTC. It translates to CASSELPGSQYEQYF.

This chain connects TRBV18 to TRBJ2-7; TRBD2 might be the D (6 bases). Trimming pared 2 bases from V and 0 bases from J, leaving 11 bases between. Germline CDR1 reads KGHSH; CDR2 reads LQKENI. The CDR3 has 15 residues. For the CDR3, the DNA is TGTGCCAGCTCACCATTAGCGGACGTCTCCTACGAGCAGTACTTC. Its protein is CASSPLADVSYEQYF.

The V gene is TRBV5-4, the J gene TRBJ2-7; 13 bases line up with TRBD2. V trimming: 4 bases; J trimming: 3 bases; junction bases outside the gene matches: 7. This CDR3 is 16 amino acids long. Germline CDR1 reads SGHNT; CDR2 reads YYREEE (reference sequence). The CDR3 is CASSGGTSGNNYEQYF. The CDR3 DNA follows: TGTGCCAGCAGCGGCGGGACTAGCGGGAATAACTACGAGCAGTACTTC.

This clone has just one count. This chain uses TRBV7-2 with TRBJ2-1, with 14 bases aligning to TRBD2. V dropped 2 bases and J dropped 4; count of bases not matched to a gene: 7. CDR3 size: 18 residues. Looked up from germline, CDR1 is SGHTA and CDR2 is FQGNSA. The CDR3 spells CASSLSGTSGSWYNEQFF. The CDR3 bases are TGTGCCAGCAGCTTATCCGGGACTAGCGGGAGCTGGTACAATGAGCAGTTCTTC.

The rearrangement uses TRBV27 and TRBJ2-1; 10 bases map to TRBD2. V was clipped by 3 bases and J by 0 bases; unmatched bases: 11. The germline CDR1 and CDR2 sequences are MNHEY and SMNVEV (reference sequence). The CDR3 sequence is 19 residues long. For the CDR3, the DNA is TGTGCCAGCAGTTTTTTAGCGGGAGGCCTCCCCAGCTCCTACAATGAGCAGTTCTTC. It is translated as CASSFLAGGLPSSYNEQFF.

The chain combines TRBV14 with TRBJ2-1; D possibly corresponds to TRBD1 (5 bases). This CDR3 contains 19 residues. The germline V and J ends were trimmed by 6 bases and 0 bases, with 24 bases remaining between them. Germline CDR1 SGHDN, CDR2 FVKESK. The CDR3 region has the DNA TGTGCCAGCAGAACCCGTCCCTGGCAGGACAAAAACTCCTACAATGAGCAGTTCTTC. This sequence encodes CASRTRPWQDKNSYNEQFF.

The gene calls are TRBV2 and TRBJ1-4, with a tentative D call TRBD1 (5 bases). CDR1 is SNHLY and CDR2 is FYNNEI in the germline V gene. Between the trimmed V and J ends, which lost 10 bases and 7 bases, there was a span of 16 bases. The CDR3 sequence is 13 residues long. The CDR3, as DNA: TGTGCCACCCAGCGGGGGTCTTCTGAAAAACTGTTTTTT. As protein: CATQRGSSEKLFF.

This chain joins TRBV24-1 and TRBJ1-5; D ambiguous. From germline, CDR1 is KGHDR and CDR2 SFDVKD. V was clipped by 6 bases and J by 0 bases, with 11 bases between them. This CDR3 has 15 residues. CDR3 DNA sequence: TGTGCCACCAGTCACAGATCAGATAGCAATCAGCCCCAGCATTTT. It is translated as CATSHRSDSNQPQHF.

V is TRBV10-3 and J is TRBJ2-1, with TRBD1 identical over 8 bases. V trimming: 6 bases; J trimming: 7 bases; junction bases outside the gene matches: 5. Germline CDR1 reads ENHRY; CDR2 reads SYGVKD. This CDR3 spans 13 amino acids. In DNA, the CDR3 is TGTGCCATCAGCGGACAGGGCCTAAATGAGCAGTTCTTC. Translation gives CAISGQGLNEQFF.

This clone has more than one count but fewer than ten. The gene calls are TRBV10-3 and TRBJ1-1; 7 nucleotides line up with TRBD1. Germline V gives CDR1 ENHRY, CDR2 SYGVKD. V was pared by 7 bases and J by 4 bases, with 3 bases of the junction left unmatched. There are 12 residues in the CDR3. CDR3 nucleotides: TGTGCCATCAAAGGACAGGTCACTGAAGCTTTCTTT. Translation: CAIKGQVTEAFF.

This clone was observed a few times. The rearrangement links TRBV10-3 to TRBJ1-1; D is perhaps TRBD1 (5 bases). The CDR3 runs to 15 residues. Trimming stripped 7 bases from V and 1 base from J, with 16 bases between. The germline V gene encodes CDR1 ENHRY and CDR2 SYGVKD. The DNA of the CDR3 is TGTGCCATCACCCTTACAACAGGTACGAACACTGAAGCTTTCTTT. Amino acids: CAITLTTGTNTEAFF.

The gene calls are TRBV5-6 and TRBJ2-1, with 7 bases identical to TRBD1. Germline CDR1 is SGHDT and CDR2 is YYEEEE. V lost 4 bases and J lost 7; bases outside the gene matches: 5. This CDR3 spans 13 amino acids. The CDR3 nucleotides read TGTGCCAGCAGCCAGACAGGGATTAATGAGCAGTTCTTC. This encodes CASSQTGINEQFF.

The CDR3 spells CSVGAAGGSTDTQYF. The CDR3 DNA reads as TGCAGCGTTGGAGCTGCGGGAGGGAGCACAGATACGCAGTATTTT. This sequence joins TRBV29-1 and TRBJ2-3; 9 nucleotides agree with TRBD2. Germline lookup yields CDR1 SQVTM and CDR2 ANQGSEA. The CDR3 has 15 residues. V lost 4 bases and J lost 0; bases outside the gene matches: 5.

The V call is TRBV4-1, the J call TRBJ1-3, with D tentatively TRBD1 (5 bases). Trimming pared 1 base from V and 6 bases from J, leaving 13 bases between. CDR1 and CDR2 from the germline V gene are MGHRA and YSYEKL. The CDR3 length is 15 residues. The CDR3 is CASSQVPGILNTIYF. CDR3 nucleotide sequence: TGCGCCAGCAGCCAAGTTCCAGGGATCCTAAACACCATATATTTT.